This passage covers 3 T cell receptor beta chains from one sample sequenced in a study of CD8+CD57+ T cells in acquired aplastic anemia. Both TCR beta VDJ combination and CDR3 sequence profiling were carried out. Genomic DNA was the template for this profiling. MiXCR was run by TCRdb on the reads, yielding one entry per CDR3 protein. The top ten hold approximately 2.9% of the sample, which has around 170,000 distinct CDR3 sequences, 40% to 50% seen once. What was sequenced was sorted CD4+, CD8+, or CD8+CD57+ T cells (not recorded which) from PBMCs. The receptors stem from a human donor in good health.

The rearrangement joins TRBV28 to TRBJ2-1; 7 bases agree with TRBD2. With 3 bases clipped from V and 7 bases from J, the junction kept 9 bases outside the gene matches. The V gene's germline CDR1 is MDHEN and CDR2 SYDVKM. The CDR3 has 15 residues. The CDR3 reads CASSFHGGSGNEQFF. The DNA of the CDR3 is TGTGCCAGCAGTTTCCACGGCGGGAGCGGGAATGAGCAGTTCTTC.

V and J are TRBV13 and TRBJ2-2, with 9 nucleotides matching TRBD2. The CDR3 is made up of 14 amino acids. Trimming cost V 9 bases and J 5 bases; bases outside gene matches: 7. Germline V gives CDR1 PRHDT, CDR2 FYEKMQ (reference sequence). CDR3: CASGGGARTGELFF. CDR3 nucleotides: TGTGCCAGTGGCGGGGGGGCGAGGACCGGGGAGCTGTTTTTT. Looking up the rest from reference TRBV13 and TRBJ2-2 gives the full variable domain: AAGVIQSPRHLIKEKRETATLKCYPIPRHDTVYWYQQGPGQDPQFLISFYEKMQSDKGSIPDRFSAQQFSDYHSELNMSSLELGDSALYFCASGGGARTGELFFGEGSRLTVL.

This clonotype was picked up many times. The chain uses TRBV11-2 and TRBJ2-7; 10 nucleotides align to TRBD1. Germline V gives CDR1 SGHAT, CDR2 FQNNGV. J gave up 5 bases and V 5 bases, and 3 bases lay outside the gene matches. The CDR3 runs to 13 residues. The CDR3 region has the DNA TGTGCCAGCAGCCCTGACAGGGGGCACGAGCAGTACTTC. Translated: CASSPDRGHEQYF.